This T cell receptor (beta chain) was profiled in a study of T cell responses to AZD1222 COVID-19 vaccine. Study-wide points: Along spike, vaccine-associated CD4 TCRs were found throughout, with dominance at 160-218 and 743-854. Baseline antibody screening turned up just six seropositive AZD1222 recipients. Spike-specific TCR breadth and depth both grew after two AZD1222 doses. Females made up more of the donors, who were largely white British, and clonal diversity may have come out too low.

TCRdb's table, derived via immunoSEQ multiplex PCR, lists solely in-frame clones and lacks some. The sample contains 110,000 to 150,000 clones, 90% to 95% of which appear only once. In regard to this clone: What it binds is unknown.

The germline CDR1 and CDR2 sequences are SEHNR and FQNEAQ (reference sequence). This CDR3 has 15 amino acids. V trimming: 2 bases; J trimming: 3 bases; junction bases outside the gene matches: 3. The sequencing here drew on peripheral blood, taken on day 0 of AZD1222 vaccination. This TCR was sampled from an adult in good health. The chain recombines TRBV7-9 with TRBJ2-3; TRBD1 agrees at 9 bases. CDR3 coding DNA: TGTGCCAGCAGCTTAATCGGACAGGGGACAGATACGCAGTATTTT. Protein product: CASSLIGQGTDTQYF.